Listed below are T cell receptor beta chains from one sample, sequenced in a study of lung T cells in sarcoidosis with Löfgren's syndrome. MiXCR, applied by TCRdb to the reads, yields one record per CDR3 protein. The table has roughly 20,000 distinct CDR3 sequences, about a fifth seen once. The sample comprised CD4+ T cells from PBMCs. The receptors were sampled from a human donor with sarcoidosis (Löfgren's syndrome or another form), or a control subject (not recorded which). CDR3s include the opening cysteine and the closing phenylalanine or tryptophan. A D gene is named only where the DNA matches it firmly. Not all rows give a size; the values are once, few, many and, for expanded clones, a class.

D gene: TRBD2; J gene: TRBJ2-1; clone size: medium-sized; V gene: TRBV20-1; CDR3 protein: CSARRTSGRGDEQFF; CDR3 DNA: TGCAGTGCTAGAAGGACTAGCGGGAGAGGCGATGAGCAGTTCTTC
D gene: TRBD2; J gene: TRBJ2-7; clone size: few; V gene: TRBV5-1; CDR3 protein: CASSLVASGREWHEQYF; CDR3 DNA: TGCGCCAGCAGCTTGGTGGCTAGCGGGAGGGAGTGGCACGAGCAGTACTTC
D gene: -; J gene: TRBJ1-1; clone size: -; V gene: TRBV28; CDR3 protein: CASFAWGANIGAFF; CDR3 DNA: TGTGCCAGCTTTGCCTGGGGGGCGAACATTGGAGCTTTCTTT
D gene: -; J gene: TRBJ2-5; clone size: many; V gene: TRBV20-1; CDR3 protein: CSALEREAQYF; CDR3 DNA: TGCAGTGCCCTAGAGAGGGAGGCCCAGTACTTC
D gene: TRBD2; J gene: TRBJ2-3; clone size: many; V gene: TRBV7-2; CDR3 protein: CASSGGLAGLSTDTQYF; CDR3 DNA: TGTGCCAGCAGCGGGGGACTAGCGGGCCTTAGCACAGATACGCAGTATTTT
D gene: -; J gene: TRBJ2-1; clone size: -; V gene: TRBV28; CDR3 protein: CASGIRNEQSF; CDR3 DNA: TGCGCCAGCGGAATCCGCAATGAGCAGTCCTTC
D gene: TRBD2; J gene: TRBJ2-3; clone size: many; V gene: TRBV20-1; CDR3 protein: CSARAPTTSVRGSLLTDTQYF; CDR3 DNA: TGCAGTGCTAGAGCTCCCACCACTAGCGTTAGGGGTTCTCTCCTTACAGATACGCAGTATTTT
D gene: -; J gene: TRBJ1-3; clone size: many; V gene: TRBV3-1; CDR3 protein: CASSPTGGRFMPGNTIYF; CDR3 DNA: TGTGCCAGCAGTCCAACGGGGGGCAGGTTTATGCCTGGAAACACCATATATTTT
D gene: TRBD2; J gene: TRBJ2-1; clone size: -; V gene: TRBV12-3/TRBV12-4; CDR3 protein: CASRSRDYSYNEQFF; CDR3 DNA: TGTGCCAGCAGGTCCCGGGACTACTCCTACAATGAGCAGTTCTTC
D gene: -; J gene: TRBJ1-1; clone size: many; V gene: TRBV5-1; CDR3 protein: CASRAGTLNTEAFF; CDR3 DNA: TGCGCCAGCAGGGCCGGGACATTGAACACTGAAGCTTTCTTT
D gene: -; J gene: TRBJ2-3; clone size: -; V gene: TRBV4-2; CDR3 protein: CASSQNRGTDTQYF; CDR3 DNA: TGTGCCAGCAGCCAAAACAGGGGCACAGATACGCAGTATTTT
D gene: TRBD2; J gene: TRBJ2-5; clone size: many; V gene: TRBV20-1; CDR3 protein: CSASRIGLALETQYF; CDR3 DNA: TGCAGTGCTAGTAGGATCGGACTAGCTTTAGAGACCCAGTACTTC